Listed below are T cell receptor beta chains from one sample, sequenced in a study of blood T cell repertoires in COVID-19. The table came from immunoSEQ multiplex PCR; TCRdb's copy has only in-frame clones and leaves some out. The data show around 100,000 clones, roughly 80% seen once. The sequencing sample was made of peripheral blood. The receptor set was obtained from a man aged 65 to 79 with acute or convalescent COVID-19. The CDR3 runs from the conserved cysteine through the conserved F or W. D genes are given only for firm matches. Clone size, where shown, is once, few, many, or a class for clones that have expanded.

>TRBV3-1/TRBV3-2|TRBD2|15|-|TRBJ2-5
TGTGCCAGCAGTCCCGGGACTAGCGGGTTAGAGACCCAGTACTTC
CASSPGTSGLETQYF
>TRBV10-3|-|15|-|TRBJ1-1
TGTGCCATCAGTGAGGCCGCCGGTACGAACACTGAAGCTTTCTTT
CAISEAAGTNTEAFF
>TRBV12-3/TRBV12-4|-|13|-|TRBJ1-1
TGTGCCAGCAGACCTAGACGGGGAACTGAAGCTTTCTTT
CASRPRRGTEAFF
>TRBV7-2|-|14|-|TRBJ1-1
TGTGCCAGCAGCTCAGGGGTATCGGGCACTGAAGCTTTCTTT
CASSSGVSGTEAFF
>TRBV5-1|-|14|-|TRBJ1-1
TGCGCCAGCAAGTCAGAGACAGCGAACACTGAAGCTTTCTTT
CASKSETANTEAFF
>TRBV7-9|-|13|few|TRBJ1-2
TGTGCCAGCAGCTTAGGGAGGGACTATGGCTACACCTTC
CASSLGRDYGYTF
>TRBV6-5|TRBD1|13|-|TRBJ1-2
TGTGCCAGCAGCGATCCGGGACAGGCTGGCTACACCTTC
CASSDPGQAGYTF
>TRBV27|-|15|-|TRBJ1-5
TGTGCCAGCAGGCGACAACAAACAGGCAATCAGCCCCAGCATTTT
CASRRQQTGNQPQHF
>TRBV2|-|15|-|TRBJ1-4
TGTGCCAGCAGCTCTAACCCACAGGGTAGGGGAAAACTGTTTTTT
CASSSNPQGRGKLFF
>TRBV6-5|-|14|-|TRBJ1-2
TGTGCCAGCAGATTGGAGGGAGGTTTGGGGGGCTACACCTTC
CASRLEGGLGGYTF